The 21 T cell receptor beta chains given below trace back to one sample, sequenced in a study of CD8+ T cells in alopecia areata. Sequencing used cDNA as its template, made by extracting RNA and reverse transcribing it. Assay used: immunoSEQ multiplex PCR; TCRdb lists only in-frame clones, some missing. Among a few hundred thousand clones listed, over 40% were seen once. Described treatment: oral pan-JAK inhibitor, 5-10 mg twice daily. This specimen was CD4+ T cells sorted from blood, taken at approximately week 37, from a patient treated with tofacitinib. These receptors all stem from a human donor with alopecia areata.

The table lists this clone with a few counts. The V gene is TRBV5-1, the J gene TRBJ2-1; TRBD1 matches 7 bases. This CDR3 contains 15 residues. CDR1 and CDR2 from the germline V gene are SGHRS and YFSETQ. Trimming took 4 bases from V and 2 from J; bases not matched to a gene: 6. The CDR3 DNA reads TGCGCCAGCAGCCGTGGACAGGCGACCTACAATGAGCAGTTCTTC. Protein: CASSRGQATYNEQFF.

The V and J genes are TRBV6-5 and TRBJ1-2, with TRBD1 as a possible D gene (5 bases). Deletions cut 5 bases from V and 4 bases from J, with 11 bases between. CDR1 and CDR2 (germline): MNHEY, SVGAGI. The CDR3 length is 13 residues. The CDR3, as DNA: TGTGCCAGCAGTGGGGGAAGCGCCTATGGCTACACCTTC. It is translated as CASSGGSAYGYTF.

The chain is built from TRBV7-2 and TRBJ1-2; D not certain. Germline CDR1 SGHTA, CDR2 FQGNSA. Trimming pared 5 bases from V and 2 bases from J, leaving 15 bases between. The CDR3 has 15 amino acids. Here the CDR3 DNA reads TGTGCCAGCAGCCCCGGACCGCTCGGGAACTATGGCTACACCTTC. Amino acids: CASSPGPLGNYGYTF.

This clone showed up just a few times. The V gene is TRBV20-1, the J gene TRBJ1-1, with unresolved D. The V gene's germline CDR1 is DFQATT and CDR2 SNEGSKA (reference sequence). Trimming cost V 5 bases and J 4 bases, with 8 bases left between them. This CDR3 is built from 11 residues. Here the CDR3 DNA reads TGCAGTGCTTTCACGGGCACTGAAGCTTTCTTT. Its protein is CSAFTGTEAFF.

The chain has TRBV9 and TRBJ2-1, with a possible D match to TRBD2 (6 bases). Germline CDR1 reads SGDLS; CDR2 reads YYNGEE. V shed 3 bases and J shed 0 bases, with 16 bases lying between them. This CDR3 region has 17 residues. The CDR3 is CASSARDGGASYNEQFF. The CDR3 DNA sequence: TGTGCCAGCAGCGCCCGAGACGGCGGGGCCTCCTACAATGAGCAGTTCTTC.

This clone occurred a few times. Written as DNA, the CDR3 is TGTGCCTGGACCGACTGGGACAGAAACCGGGTCTACGAGCAGTACTTC. It translates to CAWTDWDRNRVYEQYF. This sequence joins TRBV30 and TRBJ2-7; 7 bases align to TRBD1. This CDR3 contains 16 residues. Germline-derived CDR1 and CDR2 are GTSNPN and SVGIG (reference sequence). The junction had 15 bases not matched to a gene; V was cut back by 4 bases and J by 3 bases.

This clone was observed a handful of times. This chain uses TRBV7-9 with TRBJ1-4; TRBD1 might be the D (6 bases). Germline loops: CDR1 SEHNR, CDR2 FQNEAQ (reference sequence). The CDR3 consists of 14 residues. The V end lost 4 bases, the J end lost 5 bases, and 11 bases lay between the germline ends. The CDR3 sequence: CASSSRGGNEKLFF. The CDR3 DNA reads as TGTGCCAGCAGCTCACGGGGGGGCAATGAAAAACTGTTTTTT. Variable domain in full (rest from reference TRBV7-9 and TRBJ1-4): DTGVSQNPRHKITKRGQNVTFRCDPISEHNRLYWYRQTLGQGPEFLTYFQNEAQLEKSRLLSDRFSAERPKGSFSTLEIQRTEQGDSAMYLCASSSRGGNEKLFFGSGTQLSVL.

This clone showed up many times. The chain is built from TRBV28 and TRBJ2-3; D gene unclear. Trimming cost V 5 bases and J 2 bases, with 11 bases left between them. From germline, CDR1 is MDHEN and CDR2 SYDVKM. This CDR3 has 14 amino acids. This chain's CDR3 is CASSPGDYTDTQYF. The CDR3 DNA sequence: TGTGCCAGCAGTCCTGGGGATTACACAGATACGCAGTATTTT.

CDR3 protein: CASSQAGRLPNEQFF. The CDR3 bases are TGCGCCAGCAGCCAAGCTGGGCGGCTACCCAATGAGCAGTTCTTC. The rearrangement links TRBV4-3 to TRBJ2-1, with D hard to call. Germline lookup yields CDR1 LGHNA and CDR2 YSLEER. The V gene lost 1 base and the J gene lost 6 bases, with 13 bases spanning the gap. This CDR3 contains 15 residues.

The chain combines TRBV5-6 with TRBJ1-2; D possibly corresponds to TRBD1 (6 bases). Germline V gives CDR1 SGHDT, CDR2 YYEEEE. This CDR3 is built from 13 residues. Trimming stripped 1 base from V and 7 bases from J, with 11 bases between. CDR3: CASSLLQGSGYTF. As DNA, the CDR3 is TGTGCCAGCAGCTTGCTACAGGGTTCTGGCTACACCTTC. Drawing the rest from reference TRBV5-6 and TRBJ1-2, the complete variable domain is DAGVTQSPTHLIKTRGQQVTLRCSPKSGHDTVSWYQQALGQGPQFIFQYYEEEERQRGNFPDRFSGHQFPNYSSELNVNALLLGDSALYLCASSLLQGSGYTFGSGTRLTVV.

This clone has just a few counts. The rearrangement uses TRBV18 and TRBJ2-3; 11 nucleotides align to TRBD2. V dropped 6 bases and J dropped 4; count of bases not matched to a gene: 9. The CDR3 is 16 residues long. Germline V gives CDR1 KGHSH, CDR2 LQKENI. CDR3 bases: TGTGCCAGCTCTCATTCGACTAGCGGGGAAGCAGATACGCAGTATTTT. It encodes CASSHSTSGEADTQYF.

The rearrangement uses TRBV7-2 and TRBJ2-5, with D possibly called TRBD1 or TRBD2 (5 bases each). V was clipped by 5 bases and J by 4 bases, with 14 bases between them. The CDR3 length is 14 residues. The germline gives CDR1 SGHTA, CDR2 FQGNSA. CDR3 region: CASSPGTTGETQYF. CDR3 DNA: TGTGCCAGCAGCCCAGGGACGACCGGAGAGACCCAGTACTTC.

V is TRBV28 and J is TRBJ1-2; the match to TRBD1 covers 7 bases. The CDR3 spans 16 residues. With 5 bases clipped from V and 8 bases from J, the junction kept 17 bases outside the gene matches. Germline-derived CDR1 and CDR2 are MDHEN and SYDVKM. Written as DNA, the CDR3 is TGTGCCAGCAGTCAAGGGGGCCAGGGGGGCCTTAAGGGCTACACCTTC. Residues: CASSQGGQGGLKGYTF.

This clone was counted a few times. This chain uses TRBV29-1 with TRBJ1-2; TRBD1 matches at 11 bases. Germline V lookup: CDR1 SQVTM, CDR2 ANQGSEA. Trimming took 7 bases from V and 8 from J; bases not matched to a gene: 9. This CDR3 has 13 amino acids. The DNA of the CDR3 is TGCAGCGCTGGGTCGAGGACAGGGGGCGGCTACACCTTC. It encodes CSAGSRTGGGYTF. The full variable domain, in which reference TRBV29-1 and TRBJ1-2 provide the parts outside the CDR3, is SAVISQKPSRDICQRGTSLTIQCQVDSQVTMMFWYRQQPGQSLTLIATANQGSEATYESGFVIDKFPISRPNLTFSTLTVSNMSPEDSSIYLCSAGSRTGGGYTFGSGTRLTVV.

The chain recombines TRBV7-9 with TRBJ1-1; D is perhaps TRBD1 (5 bases). Germline V CDR1 and CDR2: SEHNR, FQNEAQ (reference sequence). Between the trimmed V and J ends, which lost 6 bases and 2 bases, there was a span of 10 bases. The length of the CDR3 is 13 residues. In DNA, the CDR3 is TGTGCCAGCAGGTCCCAGGGTAACACTGAAGCTTTCTTT. As protein: CASRSQGNTEAFF.

This clone was seen a few times. V and J are TRBV5-4 and TRBJ1-1, with 12 bases aligning to TRBD1. The CDR3 sequence is 14 residues long. Germline V lookup: CDR1 SGHNT, CDR2 YYREEE (reference sequence). The trim removed 4 bases at V and 5 bases at J, leaving 3 bases unmatched. The CDR3 protein is CASSKGQGATEAFF. DNA for the CDR3: TGTGCCAGCAGCAAGGGACAGGGGGCAACTGAAGCTTTCTTT.

This clone was observed at least ten times. V gene TRBV18 combines with J gene TRBJ2-5, with a tentative D call TRBD2 (5 bases). Between the trimmed V and J ends, which lost 3 bases and 2 bases, there was a span of 13 bases. Germline assignment: CDR1 KGHSH and CDR2 LQKENI. The CDR3 loop spans 15 amino acids. The chain's CDR3 is CASSPGRGIQETQYF. CDR3 coding DNA: TGTGCCAGCTCACCCGGACGGGGAATACAAGAGACCCAGTACTTC.

V is TRBV2 and J is TRBJ2-1; 8 bases agree with TRBD1. CDR1 is SNHLY, CDR2 FYNNEI, per germline. The CDR3 is made up of 15 amino acids. V dropped 1 base and J dropped 5; count of bases not matched to a gene: 4. The CDR3 loop reads CASSEDRGAHNEQFF. CDR3 bases: TGTGCCAGCAGTGAAGACAGGGGGGCCCACAATGAGCAGTTCTTC.

This chain links TRBV5-4 with TRBJ1-5, with a weak D call TRBD1 (6 bases). The CDR3 is 14 amino acids. Trimming took off 3 bases at V and 3 bases at J, with 10 bases between the two ends. The germline V gene encodes CDR1 SGHNT and CDR2 YYREEE (reference sequence). The CDR3 loop reads CASSYQGINQPQHF. The DNA for the CDR3 is TGTGCCAGCAGCTACCAGGGGATCAATCAGCCCCAGCATTTT.

In this sample, this clone turned up a few times. CDR3 region: CASFTGGQGEAFF. CDR3 sequence (DNA): TGTGCCTCCTTCACAGGGGGCCAAGGTGAAGCTTTCTTT. This chain uses TRBV30 with TRBJ1-1, with 9 positions matching TRBD1. This CDR3 region has 13 residues. J was trimmed by 7 bases and V by 7 bases; bases with no gene match: 10. Germline V lookup: CDR1 GTSNPN, CDR2 SVGIG (reference sequence).

The gene calls are TRBV7-4 and TRBJ2-7; D might be TRBD2 (5 bases). The V end was cut by 1 base, the J end by 6 bases, with 13 bases between. CDR3 size: 14 residues. The germline gives CDR1 SGHVT, CDR2 SQSDAQ. The CDR3 region is CASSLVGRSGEQYF. As DNA, the CDR3 is TGTGCCAGCAGCTTAGTTGGACGGAGCGGCGAGCAGTACTTC.